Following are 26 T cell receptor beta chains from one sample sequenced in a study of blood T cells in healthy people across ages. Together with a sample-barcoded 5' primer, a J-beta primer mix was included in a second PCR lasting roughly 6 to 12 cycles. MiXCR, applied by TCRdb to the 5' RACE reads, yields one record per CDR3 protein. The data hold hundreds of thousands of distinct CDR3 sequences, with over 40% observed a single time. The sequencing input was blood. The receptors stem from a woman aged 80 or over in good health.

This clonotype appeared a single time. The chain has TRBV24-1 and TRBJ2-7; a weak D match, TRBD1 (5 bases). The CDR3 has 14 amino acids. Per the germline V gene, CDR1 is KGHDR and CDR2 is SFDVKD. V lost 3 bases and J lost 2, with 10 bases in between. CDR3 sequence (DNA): TGTGCCACCAGTGATCGGCAGGGCCCCTACGAGCAGTACTTC. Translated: CATSDRQGPYEQYF.

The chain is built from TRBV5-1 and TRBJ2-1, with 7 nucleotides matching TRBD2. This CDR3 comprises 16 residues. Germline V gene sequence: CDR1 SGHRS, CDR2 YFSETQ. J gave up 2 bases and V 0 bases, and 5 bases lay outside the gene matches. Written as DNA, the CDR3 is TGCGCCAGCAGCTTGGCTGGGGGGGTCACCTACAATGAGCAGTTCTTC. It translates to CASSLAGGVTYNEQFF. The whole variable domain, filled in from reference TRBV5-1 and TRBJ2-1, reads KAGVTQTPRYLIKTRGQQVTLSCSPISGHRSVSWYQQTPGQGLQFLFEYFSETQRNKGNFPGRFSGRQFSNSRSEMNVSTLELGDSALYLCASSLAGGVTYNEQFFGPGTRLTVL.

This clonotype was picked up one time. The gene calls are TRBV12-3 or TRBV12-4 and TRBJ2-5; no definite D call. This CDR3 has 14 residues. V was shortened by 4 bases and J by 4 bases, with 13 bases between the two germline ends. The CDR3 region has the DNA TGTGCCAGCAGTTCGTCCCGTTCGGTAGAGACCCAGTACTTC. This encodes CASSSSRSVETQYF.

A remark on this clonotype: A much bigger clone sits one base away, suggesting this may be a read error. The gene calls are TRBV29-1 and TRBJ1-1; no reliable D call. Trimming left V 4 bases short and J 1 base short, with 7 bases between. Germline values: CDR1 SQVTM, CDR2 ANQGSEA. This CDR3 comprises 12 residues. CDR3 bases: TGCAGCGTTGGACGGGCGAACACTGAAGCTTTCTTT. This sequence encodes CSVGRANTEAFF. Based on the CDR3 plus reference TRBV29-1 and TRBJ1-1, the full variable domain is SAVISQKPSRDICQRGTSLTIQCQVDSQVTMMFWYRQQPGQSLTLIATANQGSEATYESGFVIDKFPISRPNLTFSTLTVSNMSPEDSSIYLCSVGRANTEAFFGQGTRLTVV.

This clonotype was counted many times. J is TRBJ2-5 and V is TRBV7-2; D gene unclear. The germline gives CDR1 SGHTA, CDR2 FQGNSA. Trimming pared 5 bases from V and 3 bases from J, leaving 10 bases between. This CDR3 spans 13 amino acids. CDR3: CASSISKEETQYF. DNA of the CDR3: TGTGCCAGCAGCATATCCAAGGAAGAGACCCAGTACTTC.

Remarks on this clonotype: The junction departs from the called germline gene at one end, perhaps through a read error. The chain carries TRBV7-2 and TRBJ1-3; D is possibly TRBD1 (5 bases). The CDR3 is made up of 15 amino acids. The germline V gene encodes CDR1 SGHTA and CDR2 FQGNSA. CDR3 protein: CASSLGAGLGNTIYF. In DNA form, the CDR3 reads TGTGCCAGCAGTTTAGGGGCTGGACTTGGAAACACCATATATTTT. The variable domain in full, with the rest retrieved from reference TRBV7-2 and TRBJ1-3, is GAGVSQSPSNKVTEKGKDVELRCDPISGHTALYWYRQSLGQGLEFLIYFQGNSAPDKSGLPSDRFSAERTGGSVSTLTIQRTQQEDSAVYLCASSLGAGLGNTIYFGEGSWLTVV.

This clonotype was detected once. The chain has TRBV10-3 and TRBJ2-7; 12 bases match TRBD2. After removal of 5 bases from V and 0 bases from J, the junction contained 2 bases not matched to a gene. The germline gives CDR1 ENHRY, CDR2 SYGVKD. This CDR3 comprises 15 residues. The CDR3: CAISTGLAGSYEQYF. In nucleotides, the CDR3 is TGTGCCATCAGTACGGGACTAGCGGGCTCCTACGAGCAGTACTTC.

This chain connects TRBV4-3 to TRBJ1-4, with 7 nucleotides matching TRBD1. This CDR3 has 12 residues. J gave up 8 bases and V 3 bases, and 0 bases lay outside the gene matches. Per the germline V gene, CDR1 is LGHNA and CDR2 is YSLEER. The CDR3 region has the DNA TGCGCCAGCAGCCAGACAGGGGAAAAACTGTTTTTT. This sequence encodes CASSQTGEKLFF.

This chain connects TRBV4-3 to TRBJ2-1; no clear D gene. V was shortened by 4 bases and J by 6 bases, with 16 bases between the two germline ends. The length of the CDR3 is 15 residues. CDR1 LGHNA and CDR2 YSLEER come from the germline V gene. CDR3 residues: CASSRKMVESNEQFF. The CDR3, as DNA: TGCGCCAGCAGCCGAAAAATGGTCGAGAGCAATGAGCAGTTCTTC.

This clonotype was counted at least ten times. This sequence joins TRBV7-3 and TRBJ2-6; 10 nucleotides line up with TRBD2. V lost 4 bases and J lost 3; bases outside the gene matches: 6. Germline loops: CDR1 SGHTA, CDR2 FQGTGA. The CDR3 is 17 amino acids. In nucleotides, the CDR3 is TGTGCCAGCAGCTCAGCGGGGGGGCCGTATGGGGCCAACGTCCTGACTTTC. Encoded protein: CASSSAGGPYGANVLTF.

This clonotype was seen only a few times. CDR3 nucleotides: TGTGCCAGCAGCCCCCAGCGTGGGAGATTGAATGAGCAGTTCTTC. It translates to CASSPQRGRLNEQFF. V and J are TRBV7-2 and TRBJ2-1; a possible D gene is TRBD2 (5 bases). Trimming removed 5 bases from V and 7 bases from J, with 18 bases in between. The CDR3 runs to 15 residues. The germline V gene has CDR1 SGHTA and CDR2 FQGNSA.

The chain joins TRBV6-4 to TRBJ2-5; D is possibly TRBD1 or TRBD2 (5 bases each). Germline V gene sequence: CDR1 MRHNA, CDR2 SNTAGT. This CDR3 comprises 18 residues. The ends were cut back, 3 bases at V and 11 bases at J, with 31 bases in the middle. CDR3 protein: CASSETYSGTQPSDEQYF. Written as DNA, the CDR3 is TGTGCCAGCAGTGAAACTTACTCCGGGACCCAGCCATCCGATGAGCAGTACTTC.

In DNA, the CDR3 is TGTGCCAGCAGTTCATCGGGGATTCAGGTTAGCAATCAGCCCCAGCATTTT. Protein product: CASSSSGIQVSNQPQHF. The rearrangement links TRBV27 to TRBJ1-5; D is uncertain. The CDR3 sequence is 17 residues long. Trimming cost V 4 bases and J 0 bases, with 16 bases left between them. The V gene's germline CDR1 is MNHEY and CDR2 SMNVEV (reference sequence).

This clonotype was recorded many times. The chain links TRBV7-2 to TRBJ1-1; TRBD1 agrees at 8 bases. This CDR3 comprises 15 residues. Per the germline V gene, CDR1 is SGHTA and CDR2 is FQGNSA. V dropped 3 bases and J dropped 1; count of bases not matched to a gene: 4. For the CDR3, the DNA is TGTGCCAGCAGCTTCCGACAGGGGCGGAACACTGAAGCTTTCTTT. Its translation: CASSFRQGRNTEAFF.

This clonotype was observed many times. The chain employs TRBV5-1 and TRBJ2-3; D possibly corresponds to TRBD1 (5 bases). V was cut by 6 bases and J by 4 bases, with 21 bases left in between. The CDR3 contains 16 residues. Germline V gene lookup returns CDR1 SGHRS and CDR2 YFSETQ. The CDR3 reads CASIPTVSSDPDTQYF. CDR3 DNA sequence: TGCGCCAGCATTCCGACAGTTTCTTCAGACCCAGATACGCAGTATTTT. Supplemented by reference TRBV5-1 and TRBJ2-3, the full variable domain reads KAGVTQTPRYLIKTRGQQVTLSCSPISGHRSVSWYQQTPGQGLQFLFEYFSETQRNKGNFPGRFSGRQFSNSRSEMNVSTLELGDSALYLCASIPTVSSDPDTQYFGPGTRLTVL.

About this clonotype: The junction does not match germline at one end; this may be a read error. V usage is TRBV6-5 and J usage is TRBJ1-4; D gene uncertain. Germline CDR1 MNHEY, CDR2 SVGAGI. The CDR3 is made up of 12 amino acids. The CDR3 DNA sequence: TGTGCCAGCAGGGACCCTAAGGAAAAACTGTTTTTT. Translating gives CASRDPKEKLFF.

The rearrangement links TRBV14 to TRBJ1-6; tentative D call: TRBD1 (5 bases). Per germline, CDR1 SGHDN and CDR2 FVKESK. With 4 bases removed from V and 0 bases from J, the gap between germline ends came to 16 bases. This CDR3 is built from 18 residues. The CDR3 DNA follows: TGTGCCAGCAGCCCGATTGGGGCAGCAAGCTCCTATAATTCACCCCTCCACTTT. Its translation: CASSPIGAASSYNSPLHF.

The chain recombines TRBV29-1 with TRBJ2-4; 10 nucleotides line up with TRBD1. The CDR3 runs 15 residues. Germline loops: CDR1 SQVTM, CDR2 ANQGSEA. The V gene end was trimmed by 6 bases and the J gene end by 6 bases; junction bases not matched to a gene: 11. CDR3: CSVRTGTGVGNIQYF. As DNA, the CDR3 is TGCAGCGTGAGGACCGGGACAGGGGTCGGAAACATTCAGTACTTC.

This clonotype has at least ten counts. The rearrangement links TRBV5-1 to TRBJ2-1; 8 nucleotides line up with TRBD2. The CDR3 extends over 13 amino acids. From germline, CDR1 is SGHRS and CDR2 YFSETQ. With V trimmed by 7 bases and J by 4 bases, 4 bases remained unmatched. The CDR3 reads CASAGLDYNEQFF. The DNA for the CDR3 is TGCGCCAGCGCGGGACTAGATTACAATGAGCAGTTCTTC.

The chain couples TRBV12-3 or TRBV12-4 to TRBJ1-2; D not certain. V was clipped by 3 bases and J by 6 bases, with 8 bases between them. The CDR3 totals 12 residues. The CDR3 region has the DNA TGTGCCAGCAGTTTGGCCGTTAATGGCTACACCTTC. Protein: CASSLAVNGYTF.

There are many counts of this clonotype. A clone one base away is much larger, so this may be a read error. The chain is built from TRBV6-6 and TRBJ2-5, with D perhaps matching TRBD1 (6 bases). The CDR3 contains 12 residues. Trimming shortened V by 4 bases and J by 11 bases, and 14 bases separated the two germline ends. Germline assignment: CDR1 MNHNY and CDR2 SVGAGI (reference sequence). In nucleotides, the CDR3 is TGTGCCAGCAGTTCCCAGGGGAATGAGCAGTACTTC. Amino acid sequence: CASSSQGNEQYF.

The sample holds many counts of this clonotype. CDR3 amino acids: CASSTRTGYPPVGNEQFF. The CDR3 DNA reads as TGTGCCAGCAGCACACGGACAGGGTACCCTCCGGTGGGTAATGAGCAGTTCTTC. The V and J genes are TRBV7-9 and TRBJ2-1; TRBD1 agrees at 8 bases. V lost 5 bases to trimming and J lost 7 bases; unmatched junction nucleotides: 19. The CDR3 runs to 18 residues. Germline V gives CDR1 SEHNR, CDR2 FQNEAQ (reference sequence).

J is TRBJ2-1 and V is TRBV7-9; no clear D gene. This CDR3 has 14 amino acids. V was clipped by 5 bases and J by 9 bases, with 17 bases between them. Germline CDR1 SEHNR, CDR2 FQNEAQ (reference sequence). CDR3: CASSILDVGGEQFF. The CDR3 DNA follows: TGTGCCAGCAGCATTTTAGACGTCGGCGGTGAGCAGTTCTTC.

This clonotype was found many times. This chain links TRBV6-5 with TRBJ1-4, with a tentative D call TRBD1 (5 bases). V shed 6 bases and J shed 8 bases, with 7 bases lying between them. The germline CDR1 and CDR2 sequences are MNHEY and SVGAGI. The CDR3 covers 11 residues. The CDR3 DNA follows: TGTGCCAGCAGGGGGGTAGAAAAACTGTTTTTT. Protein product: CASRGVEKLFF.

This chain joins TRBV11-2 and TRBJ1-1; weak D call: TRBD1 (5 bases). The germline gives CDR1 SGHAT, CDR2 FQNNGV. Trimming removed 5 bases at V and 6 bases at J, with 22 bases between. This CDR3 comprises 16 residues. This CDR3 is CASSPDFTGRHAEAFF. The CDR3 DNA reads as TGTGCCAGCAGCCCCGATTTTACAGGCCGTCACGCTGAAGCTTTCTTT. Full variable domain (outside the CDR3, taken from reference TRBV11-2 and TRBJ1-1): EAGVAQSPRYKIIEKRQSVAFWCNPISGHATLYWYQQILGQGPKLLIQFQNNGVVDDSQLPKDRFSAERLKGVDSTLKIQPAKLEDSAVYLCASSPDFTGRHAEAFFGQGTRLTVV.

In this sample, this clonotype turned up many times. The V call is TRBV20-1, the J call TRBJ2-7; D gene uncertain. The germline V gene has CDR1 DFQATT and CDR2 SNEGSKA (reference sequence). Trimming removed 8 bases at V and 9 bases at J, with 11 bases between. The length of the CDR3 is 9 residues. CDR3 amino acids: CSTQRGQYF. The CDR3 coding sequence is TGCAGTACTCAACGCGGGCAGTACTTC.